What follows is one TCR beta chain and its context. Its antigen is still unknown. These data originate in a study of blood T cells in healthy people across ages. General observations from the study: CMV infection status of these donors was not known.

Primed by a sample-barcoded 5' primer and a J-beta primer mix, a second PCR proceeded for about 6 to 11 cycles. Tagging of each cDNA molecule was performed by a template-switch adaptor with 12 random nucleotides. TCRdb ran MiXCR on the 5' RACE reads and lists one entry per CDR3 protein. The sample contains 1.5 million to 1.9 million distinct CDR3 sequences, approximately 43% of which appear only once. V was clipped by 4 bases and J by 4 bases, with 19 bases between them. The length of the CDR3 is 16 residues. Germline CDR1 and CDR2: SGHAT and FQNNGV. Sequencing was carried out using blood. This sequence joins TRBV11-2 and TRBJ1-2; D might be TRBD1 (5 bases). The source is a woman between 18 and 29 years old in good health. The DNA for the CDR3 is TGTGCCAGCAGCTCAGCGAGCCGAGCGGGGACCTATGGCTACACCTTC. It encodes CASSSASRAGTYGYTF.